A single sample gave rise to the 11 T cell receptor beta chains below, sequenced in a study of PD-L1 blockade in urothelial cancer (dated by TCRdb to 2017 to 2019). Library generation was performed with the immunoSEQ multiplex PCR assay. TCRdb took over this immuneACCESS table, retaining in-frame rearrangements with V and J assigned. Such tables are incomplete; in checked studies, under half of the missing clones stem from an unresolved V gene, and the remainder is unexplained. Within this sample are tens of thousands of clones, with approximately 86% of them counted one time only. Of the sample, roughly 1.8% falls within the top ten clones. The time point label for this specimen denotes: peripheral blood 6 weeks after treatment start. The specimen was PBMCs, collected around atezolizumab (anti-PD-L1) treatment. All receptors come from a man over 45 with urothelial cancer.

The chain links TRBV30 to TRBJ1-1; 7 bases fit TRBD1. The V and J ends lost 0 bases and 7 bases, in that order; junction bases with no gene match: 5. CDR3 size: 13 residues. Germline V lookup: CDR1 GTSNPN, CDR2 SVGIG (reference sequence). CDR3 coding DNA: TGTGCCTGGAGTGTACAGGGGACAGTTGAAGCTTTCTTT. Its translation is CAWSVQGTVEAFF.

V gene TRBV5-1 combines with J gene TRBJ1-2, with TRBD1 as a possible D gene (6 bases). The CDR3 is made up of 14 amino acids. Trimming took 4 bases from V and 4 from J, leaving 14 bases between them. Per the germline V gene, CDR1 is SGHRS and CDR2 is YFSETQ. The CDR3 bases are TGCGCCAGCAGCACCGGACAGCGCGGCTATGGCTACACCTTC. This translates into CASSTGQRGYGYTF.

This clone was seen at least ten times. The V call is TRBV29-1, the J call TRBJ2-1, with 10 positions matching TRBD2. Germline V gene lookup returns CDR1 SQVTM and CDR2 ANQGSEA. The CDR3 totals 14 residues. Trimming removed 4 bases from V and 4 bases from J; junction bases left unmatched: 4. The DNA for the CDR3 is TGCAGCGTTGCCGGGACTAGCGTTTACAATGAGCAGTTCTTC. Protein sequence: CSVAGTSVYNEQFF.

This chain joins TRBV7-6 and TRBJ2-5; a weak D match, TRBD1 (6 bases). CDR1 is SGHVS, CDR2 FNYEAQ, per germline. The CDR3 extends over 15 amino acids. V was shortened by 9 bases and J by 0 bases, with 17 bases between the two germline ends. The CDR3 nucleotides read TGTGCCAGTGGGGGAGTGGGGGCAGACCAAGAGACCCAGTACTTC. The encoded protein is CASGGVGADQETQYF.

This clone was recorded only once. The rearrangement uses TRBV14 and TRBJ2-1, with 11 bases that match TRBD2. CDR3 length: 15 amino acids. J lost 6 bases, V lost 4 bases, and 5 bases had no gene match. Germline V gives CDR1 SGHDN, CDR2 FVKESK. CDR3 sequence: CASSRTSGRFNEQFF. In DNA form, the CDR3 reads TGTGCCAGCAGCCGCACTAGCGGGAGATTCAATGAGCAGTTCTTC.

This sequence joins TRBV27 and TRBJ1-5, with D unclear. CDR1 MNHEY and CDR2 SMNVEV come from the germline V gene (reference sequence). The CDR3 loop spans 16 amino acids. V gave up 4 bases and J gave up 2 bases, with 15 bases separating them. The CDR3 region is CASSSGLLWGNQPQHF. The CDR3, as DNA: TGTGCCAGCAGTTCCGGACTCTTATGGGGCAATCAGCCCCAGCATTTT.

V and J are TRBV15 and TRBJ2-4; D perhaps matches TRBD2 (6 bases). The germline V gene encodes CDR1 LNHNV and CDR2 YYDKDF (reference sequence). V lost 0 bases and J lost 2, with 20 bases in between. The CDR3 covers 19 residues. CDR3: CATSREGEAGRVTKNIQYF. CDR3 nucleotide sequence: TGTGCCACCAGCAGAGAAGGGGAGGCGGGAAGAGTAACCAAAAACATTCAGTACTTC.

The CDR3: CARYFLGAGYTF. Written as DNA, the CDR3 is TGTGCCCGGTACTTTTTGGGGGCCGGCTACACCTTC. The chain combines TRBV30 with TRBJ1-2, with D perhaps matching TRBD1 (6 bases). CDR3 length: 12 residues. Germline V gene lookup returns CDR1 GTSNPN and CDR2 SVGIG (reference sequence). Trimming removed 8 bases from V and 8 bases from J, with 18 bases in between.

This chain uses TRBV6-5 with TRBJ2-7, with unresolved D. The germline V gene encodes CDR1 MNHEY and CDR2 SVGAGI. This CDR3 is built from 15 residues. The V gene lost 4 bases and the J gene lost 3 bases, with 16 bases spanning the gap. The CDR3 region has the DNA TGTGCCAGCAGTTCTTTCCTAACAGACCGCTACGAGCAGTACTTC. Amino acids: CASSSFLTDRYEQYF.

This clone was detected once. The chain is built from TRBV5-8 and TRBJ2-1, with TRBD1 matching 10 bases. The germline V gene encodes CDR1 SGHTS and CDR2 YDEGEE. Germline trimming cut 0 bases from V and 6 bases from J; bases unmatched to any gene: 3. The CDR3 has 15 amino acids. The CDR3 DNA is TGTGCCAGCAGCTTGGGGGGACAGGGGAGCAATGAGCAGTTCTTC. The encoded protein is CASSLGGQGSNEQFF.

This clone has only a few counts. This chain connects TRBV5-4 to TRBJ2-7; TRBD1 matches 10 bases. After removal of 0 bases from V and 4 bases from J, the junction contained 1 base not matched to a gene. CDR3 size: 14 residues. Germline values: CDR1 SGHNT, CDR2 YYREEE (reference sequence). CDR3 amino acids: CASSLGTGGYEQYF. CDR3 DNA sequence: TGTGCCAGCAGCTTGGGGACAGGGGGTTACGAGCAGTACTTC.